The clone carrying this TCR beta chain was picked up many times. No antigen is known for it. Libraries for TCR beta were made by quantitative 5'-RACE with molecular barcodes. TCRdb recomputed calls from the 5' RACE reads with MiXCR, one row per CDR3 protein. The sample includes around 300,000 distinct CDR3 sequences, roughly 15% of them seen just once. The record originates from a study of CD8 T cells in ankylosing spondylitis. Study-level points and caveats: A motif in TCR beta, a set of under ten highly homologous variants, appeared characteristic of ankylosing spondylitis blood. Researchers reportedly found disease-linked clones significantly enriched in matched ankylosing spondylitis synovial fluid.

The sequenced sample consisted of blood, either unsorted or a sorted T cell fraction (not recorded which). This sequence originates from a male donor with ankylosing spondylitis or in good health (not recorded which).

Here the CDR3 DNA reads TGCGCCAGCAGCTTGGACGCGTCAACTAATGAAAAACTGTTTTTT. Its protein is CASSLDASTNEKLFF. The chain employs TRBV5-1 and TRBJ1-4; D call uncertain. The CDR3 is 15 residues long. Germline V CDR1 and CDR2: SGHRS, YFSETQ. V dropped 0 bases and J dropped 0 bases, with 6 bases sitting between them. Using reference TRBV5-1 and TRBJ1-4 for the parts outside the CDR3, the full variable domain is KAGVTQTPRYLIKTRGQQVTLSCSPISGHRSVSWYQQTPGQGLQFLFEYFSETQRNKGNFPGRFSGRQFSNSRSEMNVSTLELGDSALYLCASSLDASTNEKLFFGSGTQLSVL.